A selection of T cell receptor beta chains follows, all from one sample in a study of shared clonotypes between healthy human individuals. TCRdb keeps only in-frame clones here, not all; method: immunoSEQ multiplex PCR. This table has about 820,000 clones, nearly 95% appearing once. Sequenced: naive CD8+ T cells sorted from blood. These receptor sequences come from a man in his thirties or forties in good health. CDR3s include the opening cysteine and the closing phenylalanine or tryptophan. D genes are given only for firm matches. Size tells how often a clone was seen (once, few, many) or the class of an expanded clone, and some rows leave it out.

d_call,v_call,j_call,clone_size,cdr3_nt,cdr3_aa
-,TRBV4-1,TRBJ2-7,-,TGCGCCAGCAGCCAAGATCTGGGGGACGGTTACTACGAGCAGTACTTC,CASSQDLGDGYYEQYF
TRBD2,TRBV11-1,TRBJ2-3,once,TGTGCCAGCAGCTTAGCGACTAGCGGGCCGGATACGCAGTATTTT,CASSLATSGPDTQYF
TRBD2,TRBV10-3,TRBJ2-5,-,TGTGCCATCAGTGAGTCTGTAGCGGGCGGCGGAGAGACCCAGTACTTC,CAISESVAGGGETQYF
TRBD1,TRBV27,TRBJ2-5,-,TGTGCCAGCAGTTTAGGACAGGGGTTGAAGACCCAGTACTTC,CASSLGQGLKTQYF
TRBD2,TRBV11-3,TRBJ2-7,-,TGTGCCAGCAGCTACGCTAGCGGAGGCTCCTACGAGCAGTACTTC,CASSYASGGSYEQYF
-,TRBV11-2,TRBJ2-1,-,TGTGCCAGCAGCCTACCCCCAGAAAGTGAGCAGTTCTTC,CASSLPPESEQFF
-,TRBV2,TRBJ2-5,-,TGTGCCAGCAGTGAAATTGGGGATCTACAAGAGACCCAGTACTTC,CASSEIGDLQETQYF
-,TRBV9,TRBJ2-1,-,TGTGCCAGCAGTTTACGGACTCAGAGCTCCTACAATGAGCAGTTCTTC,CASSLRTQSSYNEQFF
-,TRBV11-2,TRBJ2-3,-,TGTGCCAGCAGCTTAGTAGTGATGAGCACAGATACGCAGTATTTT,CASSLVVMSTDTQYF
-,TRBV27,TRBJ1-5,-,TGTGCCAGCAGTTTATCGAGGTCCGATCAGCCCCAGCATTTT,CASSLSRSDQPQHF
-,TRBV29-1,TRBJ2-3,-,TGCAGCGTTGAGTACAGCCGCAGCACAGATACGCAGTATTTT,CSVEYSRSTDTQYF
-,TRBV28,TRBJ2-1,once,TGTGCCAGCGGGTCGGGACTCTACAATGAGCAGTTCTTC,CASGSGLYNEQFF
TRBD1,TRBV11-3,TRBJ2-3,once,TGTGCCAGCGGCGCGGGACAGGCGCAGTATTTT,CASGAGQAQYF
-,TRBV29-1,TRBJ2-4,-,TGCAGCGTTGAAGATCTGGCAGACCGTCCCCCGGGGTTTCAGTACTTC,CSVEDLADRPPGFQYF
-,TRBV5-1,TRBJ2-7,-,TGCGCCAGCAGCTTCACTGCGGACAGAAGCTCCTACGAGCAGTACTTC,CASSFTADRSSYEQYF
TRBD2,TRBV19,TRBJ2-1,-,TGTGCCAGTAGCATTGGGACTAGCGGGTGGATGGGCTCCTACAATGAGCAGTTCTTC,CASSIGTSGWMGSYNEQFF
-,TRBV19,TRBJ1-2,-,TGTGCCAGTAGGGACTATGGCTACACCTTC,CASRDYGYTF
-,TRBV27,TRBJ1-2,-,TGTGCCAGCAGTCCCGGGACGATTAACTATGGCTACACCTTC,CASSPGTINYGYTF
-,TRBV28,TRBJ1-5,few,TGTGCCAGCAGTTCGGCGGGGGCTAATCAGCCCCAGCATTTT,CASSSAGANQPQHF
-,TRBV7-9,TRBJ1-3,-,TGTGCCAGCAGCTTAGAGGGAAACACCATATATTTT,CASSLEGNTIYF
-,TRBV7-9,TRBJ2-7,-,TGTGCCAGCAGCCCGACAGTCTACGAGCAGTACTTC,CASSPTVYEQYF
-,TRBV28,TRBJ2-1,-,TGTGCCAGCAGTTTCGGGGGAGAGGGGTACAATGAGCAGTTCTTC,CASSFGGEGYNEQFF
-,TRBV28,TRBJ2-1,once,TGTGCCAGCATAGCCAGCCGGAACTACAATGAGCAGTTCTTC,CASIASRNYNEQFF
-,TRBV12-2,TRBJ2-5,-,TGTGCAAGTCGCTTAGTAAGCCGGGACAGAGTCCGAGAGACCCAGTACTTC,CASRLVSRDRVRETQYF
-,TRBV7-9,TRBJ2-1,-,TGTGCCAGCAGCCCGGCCGGGAATGAGCAGTTCTTC,CASSPAGNEQFF
-,TRBV19,TRBJ2-1,-,TGTGCCAGTAGTACAGGGGATAGAGGTGAGCAGTTCTTC,CASSTGDRGEQFF
TRBD1,TRBV27,TRBJ1-2,-,TGTGCCAGCAGTTCGACAGGGTTAGGCTACACCTTC,CASSSTGLGYTF
TRBD2,TRBV7-9,TRBJ2-3,-,TGTGCCAGCAGCTTTATGGGACTAGACACAGATACGCAGTATTTT,CASSFMGLDTDTQYF
-,TRBV11-2,TRBJ2-1,-,TGTGCCAGCAGCCCGGCAGGCCCTCCAAATGAGCAGTTCTTC,CASSPAGPPNEQFF
TRBD1,TRBV11-2,TRBJ1-1,-,TGTGCCAGCAGCTTAGTTACAGGGGAAAACACTGAAGCTTTCTTT,CASSLVTGENTEAFF
TRBD2,TRBV9,TRBJ2-7,-,TGTGCCAGCAGCTCCCGGGAGGACTCCTACGAGCAGTACTTC,CASSSREDSYEQYF
TRBD2,TRBV4-1,TRBJ2-7,-,TGCGCCAGCAGCCAGAGACTAGCGGCATCCTACGAGCAGTACTTC,CASSQRLAASYEQYF
TRBD2,TRBV2,TRBJ2-7,-,TGTGCCAGCAGTTCTCTAGCGGGAAAGGGCGAGCAGTACTTC,CASSSLAGKGEQYF
TRBD2,TRBV30,TRBJ2-7,-,TGTGCCGCTAATAGCGGGAGGGACTCCTACGAGCAGTACTTC,CAANSGRDSYEQYF
-,TRBV27,TRBJ2-3,-,TGTGCCAGCAGTTTGGGGGAACACACAGATACGCAGTATTTT,CASSLGEHTDTQYF
TRBD1,TRBV15,TRBJ2-5,-,TGTGCCACCAGCACCGGGACAGGGGGCGCGGAGACCCAGTACTTC,CATSTGTGGAETQYF
-,TRBV4-1,TRBJ2-3,-,TGCGCCAGCAGCCAAGCCCCGCCGCCGAGGCCAGATACGCAGTATTTT,CASSQAPPPRPDTQYF
-,TRBV6-5,TRBJ2-7,-,TGTGCCAGCAGTCCCCACCGGGACGACCCCTACGAGCAGTACTTC,CASSPHRDDPYEQYF
TRBD1,TRBV2,TRBJ2-7,once,TGTGCCAGCAGTGACGGGACAGGGGTTGCCGAGCAGTACTTC,CASSDGTGVAEQYF
-,TRBV10-1,TRBJ2-3,once,TGCGCCAGCAGTGGAGGATCCAATCTAGATACGCAGTATTTT,CASSGGSNLDTQYF
-,TRBV7-9,TRBJ2-6,-,TGTGCCAGCAGCTTTACACCGACCGACTCTGGGGCCAACGTCCTGACTTTC,CASSFTPTDSGANVLTF
TRBD2,TRBV4-1,TRBJ2-1,-,TGCGCCAGCAGCTTAGCGGGAGCTCTTTACAATGAGCAGTTCTTC,CASSLAGALYNEQFF
TRBD2,TRBV2,TRBJ2-5,-,TGTGCCAGCAGTGACTCTCAACTAGCGGTCCAAGAGACCCAGTACTTC,CASSDSQLAVQETQYF